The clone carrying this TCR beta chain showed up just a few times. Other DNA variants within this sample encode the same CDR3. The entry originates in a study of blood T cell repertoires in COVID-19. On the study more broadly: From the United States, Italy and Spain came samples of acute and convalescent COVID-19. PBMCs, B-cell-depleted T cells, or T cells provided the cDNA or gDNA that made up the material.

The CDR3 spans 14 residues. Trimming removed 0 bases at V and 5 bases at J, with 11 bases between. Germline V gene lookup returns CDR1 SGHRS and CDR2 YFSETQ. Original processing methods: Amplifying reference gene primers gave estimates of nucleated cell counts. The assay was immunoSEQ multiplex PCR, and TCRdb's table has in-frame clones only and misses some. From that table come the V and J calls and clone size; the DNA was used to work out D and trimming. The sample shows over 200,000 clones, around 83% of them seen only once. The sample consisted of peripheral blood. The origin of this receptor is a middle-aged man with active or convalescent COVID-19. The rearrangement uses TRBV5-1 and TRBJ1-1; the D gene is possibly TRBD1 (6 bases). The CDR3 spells CASSLGTGNTEAFF. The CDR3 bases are TGCGCCAGCAGCTTGGGAACAGGGAATACTGAAGCTTTCTTT.